The 30 T cell receptor beta chains listed next were all sequenced from one sample in a study of early T cells in non-severe SARS-CoV-2 infection. TCRdb reprocessed the 5' RACE reads with MiXCR, giving one entry per CDR3 protein. The table has around 68,000 distinct CDR3 sequences, approximately 5.9% seen once. The source was whole blood, collected at baseline. The receptors here all came from an adult who was a healthcare worker with PCR-confirmed SARS-CoV-2 infection or an uninfected control (not recorded which).

This clonotype was detected many times. The chain recombines TRBV11-2 with TRBJ2-1; D is perhaps TRBD1 or TRBD2 (5 bases each). V lost 5 bases, J lost 6 bases, and 17 bases lay in between. Per the germline V gene, CDR1 is SGHAT and CDR2 is FQNNGV. The CDR3 is 15 amino acids. CDR3 in DNA: TGTGCCAGCAGCGTCGGGACCAACCTACGCAATGAGCAGTTCTTC. Its protein product is CASSVGTNLRNEQFF. The complete variable domain, with remaining parts taken from reference TRBV11-2 and TRBJ2-1, reads EAGVAQSPRYKIIEKRQSVAFWCNPISGHATLYWYQQILGQGPKLLIQFQNNGVVDDSQLPKDRFSAERLKGVDSTLKIQPAKLEDSAVYLCASSVGTNLRNEQFFGPGTRLTVL.

This clonotype was recorded at least ten times. The rearrangement links TRBV5-6 to TRBJ1-4, with 7 nucleotides matching TRBD1. Per the germline V gene, CDR1 is SGHDT and CDR2 is YYEEEE. The CDR3 has 13 residues. The junction had 5 bases not matched to a gene; V was cut back by 4 bases and J by 8 bases. This chain's CDR3 is CASSHRGGEKLFF. Here the CDR3 DNA reads TGTGCCAGCAGCCACAGGGGTGGCGAAAAACTGTTTTTT.

The chain has TRBV10-3 and TRBJ2-1; TRBD2 matches 9 bases. CDR1 is ENHRY, CDR2 SYGVKD, per germline. There are 14 residues in the CDR3. Trimming at V came to 6 bases and at J to 7 bases, leaving 7 bases not matched to a gene. CDR3 bases: TGTGCCATCAGAACGAGCGGGAGGACTAATGAGCAGTTCTTC. It codes for CAIRTSGRTNEQFF.

This clonotype was counted ten times or more. This sequence joins TRBV6-2 or TRBV6-3 and TRBJ2-7, with a possible D match to TRBD1 (6 bases). The ends were cut back, 2 bases at V and 6 bases at J, with 11 bases in the middle. In germline, CDR1 is MNHEY, CDR2 SVGEGT. CDR3 length: 13 residues. The CDR3 nucleotides read TGTGCCAGCAGTTACACCCCAGGGGTCGAGCAGTACTTC. It yields the protein CASSYTPGVEQYF.

In this sample, this clonotype turned up a few times. This sequence joins TRBV2 and TRBJ1-1; D is possibly TRBD1 (5 bases). The germline V and J ends were trimmed by 6 bases and 3 bases, with 11 bases remaining between them. The CDR3 contains 13 residues. In germline, CDR1 is SNHLY, CDR2 FYNNEI. This chain's CDR3 is CASSRDGYTEAFF. DNA of the CDR3: TGTGCCAGCAGCCGGGACGGCTACACTGAAGCTTTCTTT.

This clonotype was observed many times. The chain uses TRBV20-1 and TRBJ2-5; a possible D gene is TRBD1 (5 bases). The length of the CDR3 is 12 residues. V lost 2 bases and J lost 5, with 9 bases in between. Germline loops: CDR1 DFQATT, CDR2 SNEGSKA (reference sequence). The CDR3 DNA reads as TGCAGTGCTAGATGGGGCGCGGAGACCCAGTACTTC. Amino acid sequence: CSARWGAETQYF.

This clonotype was observed a handful of times. V and J are TRBV28 and TRBJ2-7; TRBD1 agrees at 7 bases. Germline V gene sequence: CDR1 MDHEN, CDR2 SYDVKM. The J segment lost 2 bases and the V segment lost 3 bases, leaving 7 bases of the junction unmatched. This CDR3 has 15 residues. CDR3 sequence (DNA): TGTGCCAGCAGTTTTAGGGGGCAGGGGGCCTACGAGCAGTACTTC. Residues: CASSFRGQGAYEQYF. Using reference TRBV28 and TRBJ2-7 for the parts outside the CDR3, the full variable domain is DVKVTQSSRYLVKRTGEKVFLECVQDMDHENMFWYRQDPGLGLRLIYFSYDVKMKEKGDIPEGYSVSREKKERFSLILESASTNQTSMYLCASSFRGQGAYEQYFGPGTRLTVT.

This clonotype occurred many times. The genes are TRBV11-2 and TRBJ2-7, with D perhaps TRBD2 (6 bases). CDR1 SGHAT and CDR2 FQNNGV come from the germline V gene. This CDR3 region has 14 residues. V was clipped by 5 bases and J by 3 bases, with 14 bases between them. The chain's CDR3 is CASSPRDWGYEQYF. Here the CDR3 DNA reads TGTGCCAGCAGCCCGCGGGACTGGGGCTACGAGCAGTACTTC.

This clonotype came up many times. The chain joins TRBV7-9 to TRBJ2-7, with TRBD1 identical over 10 bases. In germline, CDR1 is SEHNR, CDR2 FQNEAQ (reference sequence). V gave up 5 bases and J gave up 1 base; unmatched junction bases: 20. This CDR3 has 20 amino acids. The CDR3 protein is CASSPVAGTGVTLGSYEQYF. As DNA, the CDR3 is TGTGCCAGCAGCCCAGTAGCCGGGACAGGGGTAACTCTGGGTTCCTACGAGCAGTACTTC.

Ten or more counts support this clonotype. The chain carries TRBV28 and TRBJ2-3; D ambiguous. This CDR3 comprises 12 residues. The germline V and J ends were trimmed by 10 bases and 1 base, with 9 bases remaining between them. From germline, CDR1 is MDHEN and CDR2 SYDVKM. The CDR3 region has the DNA TGTGCCATGAAGGACGGCACAGATACGCAGTATTTT. This codes for CAMKDGTDTQYF.

The CDR3: CASSLGRDSYNEQFF. CDR3 DNA: TGTGCCAGCAGCTTAGGGAGGGACTCCTACAATGAGCAGTTCTTC. This rearrangement joins TRBV13 to TRBJ2-1; TRBD2 is a possible D gene (5 bases). Trimming left V 0 bases short and J 0 bases short, with 6 bases between. The CDR3 consists of 15 residues. Germline CDR1 reads PRHDT; CDR2 reads FYEKMQ (reference sequence). The full variable domain, rest sourced from reference TRBV13 and TRBJ2-1, is AAGVIQSPRHLIKEKRETATLKCYPIPRHDTVYWYQQGPGQDPQFLISFYEKMQSDKGSIPDRFSAQQFSDYHSELNMSSLELGDSALYFCASSLGRDSYNEQFFGPGTRLTVL.

In its sample, this clonotype was seen many times. The chain uses TRBV18 and TRBJ1-3; D is unclear. The CDR3 has 13 amino acids. Between the trimmed V and J ends, which lost 2 bases and 2 bases, there was a span of 4 bases. Per germline, CDR1 KGHSH and CDR2 LQKENI. The CDR3 sequence: CASSPGTGNTIYF. In DNA form, the CDR3 reads TGTGCCAGCTCACCAGGGACTGGAAACACCATATATTTT.

The chain links TRBV6-6 to TRBJ1-5; D is uncertain. Germline V gives CDR1 MNHNY, CDR2 SVGAGI (reference sequence). The CDR3 runs 13 residues. The V gene lost 7 bases and the J gene lost 3 bases, with 10 bases spanning the gap. CDR3 loop: CASTPQVNQPQHF. The CDR3 DNA follows: TGTGCCAGCACCCCACAAGTCAATCAGCCCCAGCATTTT.

This chain uses TRBV9 with TRBJ2-3; D is unclear. The CDR3 contains 13 residues. The germline CDR1 and CDR2 sequences are SGDLS and YYNGEE. Trimming pared 3 bases from V and 4 bases from J, leaving 9 bases between. The CDR3 DNA sequence: TGTGCCAGCAGCGGGAGTATGGCAGATACGCAGTATTTT. It encodes CASSGSMADTQYF.

The chain uses TRBV5-1 and TRBJ1-1, with D unresolved. The CDR3 length is 14 residues. V dropped 0 bases and J dropped 0 bases, with 6 bases sitting between them. Germline assignment: CDR1 SGHRS and CDR2 YFSETQ. The CDR3 is CASSLVSMNTEAFF. The CDR3 DNA follows: TGCGCCAGCAGCTTGGTCAGCATGAACACTGAAGCTTTCTTT.

The chain has TRBV6-5 and TRBJ2-7; the D call may be TRBD1 or TRBD2 (5 bases each). This CDR3 spans 13 amino acids. V was cut by 6 bases and J by 2 bases, with 11 bases left in between. Germline V gene data show CDR1 as MNHEY and CDR2 as SVGAGI. In DNA form, the CDR3 reads TGTGCCAGCAGCCGGGGCGGCACCTACGAGCAGTACTTC. Its translation: CASSRGGTYEQYF.

This rearrangement joins TRBV27 to TRBJ2-2; D unresolved. With 6 bases removed from V and 5 bases from J, the gap between germline ends came to 10 bases. The CDR3 consists of 13 residues. Germline V gives CDR1 MNHEY, CDR2 SMNVEV (reference sequence). The CDR3 reads CASSPGLTGELFF. The CDR3 coding sequence is TGTGCCAGCAGCCCCGGTTTGACCGGGGAGCTGTTTTTT.

This clonotype was counted at least ten times. The chain employs TRBV28 and TRBJ2-3; D call uncertain. From germline, CDR1 is MDHEN and CDR2 SYDVKM. With 3 bases removed from V and 0 bases from J, the gap between germline ends came to 4 bases. CDR3 length equals 13 residues. The CDR3 DNA is TGTGCCAGCAGTTTTGCTAGCACAGATACGCAGTATTTT. It specifies CASSFASTDTQYF.

This clonotype was detected only a few times. The chain uses TRBV6-2 or TRBV6-3 and TRBJ2-1, with a tentative D call TRBD2 (5 bases). The CDR3 has 14 residues. V was clipped by 0 bases and J by 4 bases, with 7 bases between them. From germline, CDR1 is MNHEY and CDR2 SVGEGT. CDR3 amino acids: CASSYSTGYNEQFF. In DNA form, the CDR3 reads TGTGCCAGCAGTTACTCGACGGGGTACAATGAGCAGTTCTTC.

This clonotype showed up just a few times. The chain couples TRBV7-2 to TRBJ2-2; no firm D call. Trimming pared 3 bases from V and 3 bases from J, leaving 8 bases between. From germline, CDR1 is SGHTA and CDR2 FQGNSA. The CDR3 length is 14 residues. CDR3: CASSFWSHTGELFF. In DNA form, the CDR3 reads TGTGCCAGCAGCTTCTGGAGTCACACCGGGGAGCTGTTTTTT.

The chain has TRBV4-2 and TRBJ2-7, with TRBD1 as a possible D gene (6 bases). Deletions cut 9 bases from V and 0 bases from J, with 15 bases between. The CDR3 has 14 amino acids. From germline, CDR1 is LGHNA and CDR2 YNFKEQ. The CDR3: CASTQGKSSYEQYF. CDR3 nucleotide sequence: TGTGCCAGTACTCAGGGGAAAAGCTCCTACGAGCAGTACTTC.

This clonotype was counted at least ten times. V gene TRBV29-1 combines with J gene TRBJ2-1, with 7 bases identical to TRBD2. The CDR3 length is 15 residues. Germline CDR1 is SQVTM and CDR2 is ANQGSEA. J lost 1 base, V lost 2 bases, and 5 bases had no gene match. For the CDR3, the DNA is TGCAGCGTTGAAAACCCTAGCGGATCCTACAATGAGCAGTTCTTC. Encoded protein: CSVENPSGSYNEQFF.

This clonotype was counted many times. This chain uses TRBV12-3 or TRBV12-4 with TRBJ1-2; 12 nucleotides agree with TRBD1. J was trimmed by 7 bases and V by 5 bases; bases with no gene match: 14. The CDR3 is made up of 17 amino acids. CDR3 DNA sequence: TGTGCCAGCAGTGTAGACGGGACAGGGGGCATAGCGTTTGGCTACACCTTC. Its protein is CASSVDGTGGIAFGYTF.

This clonotype was seen at least ten times. This rearrangement joins TRBV7-2 to TRBJ2-2; D is possibly TRBD1 (7 bases). Trimming cost V 8 bases and J 0 bases, with 19 bases left between them. Germline V gives CDR1 SGHTA, CDR2 FQGNSA. This CDR3 is 17 amino acids long. CDR3 residues: CASRGQGGISNTGELFF. In DNA form, the CDR3 reads TGTGCCAGCCGCGGTCAGGGGGGAATCTCGAACACCGGGGAGCTGTTTTTT.

This clonotype came up many times. The genes are TRBV7-8 and TRBJ1-1; the D is unclear. Germline CDR1 is SGHVS and CDR2 is FQNEAQ. There are 13 residues in the CDR3. V dropped 4 bases and J dropped 1 base, with 7 bases sitting between them. As DNA, the CDR3 is TGTGCCAGCAGCTCTCACCCGAACACTGAAGCTTTCTTT. This codes for CASSSHPNTEAFF.

This clonotype showed up just a few times. The rearrangement links TRBV10-3 to TRBJ2-7; TRBD1 agrees at 7 bases. V trimming: 5 bases; J trimming: 0 bases; junction bases outside the gene matches: 4. The CDR3 has 14 amino acids. Germline-derived CDR1 and CDR2 are ENHRY and SYGVKD. The CDR3 spells CAISKTGNSYEQYF. The DNA of the CDR3 is TGTGCCATCAGTAAGACAGGGAACTCCTACGAGCAGTACTTC.

The V and J genes are TRBV4-1 and TRBJ2-1, with D unclear. V lost 1 base to trimming and J lost 10 bases, with 8 bases between them. CDR1 and CDR2 (germline): MGHRA, YSYEKL. The CDR3 is made up of 12 amino acids. CDR3 DNA sequence: TGCGCCAGCAGCCAAGCTCCCTGGGAGCAGTTCTTC. Protein sequence: CASSQAPWEQFF.

This clonotype has a count of ten or more. The rearrangement links TRBV4-1 to TRBJ2-1; TRBD1 aligns across 12 bases. CDR3 size: 16 residues. The V and J ends lost 0 bases and 9 bases, in that order; junction bases with no gene match: 6. Germline V CDR1 and CDR2: MGHRA, YSYEKL. CDR3 protein: CASSQEPGQGAGEQFF. For the CDR3, the DNA is TGCGCCAGCAGCCAAGAACCGGGACAGGGGGCCGGTGAGCAGTTCTTC.

The chain uses TRBV12-3 or TRBV12-4 and TRBJ2-7; 10 nucleotides line up with TRBD2. V trimming: 6 bases; J trimming: 2 bases; junction bases outside the gene matches: 7. The CDR3 contains 15 residues. CDR3 DNA sequence: TGTGCCAGCAGCCCTAGCGGGAGTAATACCTACGAGCAGTACTTC. Protein product: CASSPSGSNTYEQYF.

The chain uses TRBV6-1 and TRBJ1-1, with 12 bases aligning to TRBD1. The J segment lost 7 bases and the V segment lost 5 bases, leaving 5 bases of the junction unmatched. Germline V lookup: CDR1 MNHNS, CDR2 SASEGT. CDR3 length: 14 amino acids. The CDR3 nucleotides read TGTGCCAGCAGTCGGGACAGGGGGCGAAATGAAGCTTTCTTT. Translation gives CASSRDRGRNEAFF.